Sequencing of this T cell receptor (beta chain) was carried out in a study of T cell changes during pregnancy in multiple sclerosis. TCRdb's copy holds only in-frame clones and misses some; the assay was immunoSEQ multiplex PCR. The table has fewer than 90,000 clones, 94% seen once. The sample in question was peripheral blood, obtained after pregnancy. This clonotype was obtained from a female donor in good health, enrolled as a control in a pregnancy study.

The CDR3: CASRPGTGIYEQYF. CDR3 DNA: TGTGCCAGCAGGCCCGGGACAGGGATCTACGAGCAGTACTTC. The chain recombines TRBV7-2 with TRBJ2-7; 9 positions match TRBD1. Germline CDR1 reads SGHTA; CDR2 reads FQGNSA. The CDR3 is made up of 14 amino acids. With V trimmed by 6 bases and J by 3 bases, 6 bases remained unmatched. Supplemented by reference TRBV7-2 and TRBJ2-7, the full variable domain reads GAGVSQSPSNKVTEKGKDVELRCDPISGHTALYWYRQSLGQGLEFLIYFQGNSAPDKSGLPSDRFSAERTGGSVSTLTIQRTQQEDSAVYLCASRPGTGIYEQYFGPGTRLTVT.